This is a list of T cell receptor beta chains from one sample in a study of T-cell memory formation after mild COVID-19. TCRdb re-derived calls from the 5' RACE reads in MiXCR, one entry per CDR3 protein. Of 260,000 or so distinct CDR3 sequences in the sample, 16% are singletons; the top ten hold under 25%. Input material: PBMCs or a T cell subset sorted from them (not recorded which). The receptors come from a man in his late teens or twenties who had mild COVID-19 (a few samples of this study predate the infection). Cell type and time point are not known. Each CDR3 is given with its conserved first and last residue. A D gene is named only where the DNA matches it firmly. Some rows mark clone size as missing; the rest say once, few, many or name a class of expanded clone.

d_call	v_call	j_call	clone_size	cdr3_nt	cdr3_aa
TRBD2	TRBV7-8	TRBJ2-1	-	TGTGCCAGCATGCGACCGGGGGGGACTAGTACCAACAATGAGCAGTTCTTC	CASMRPGGTSTNNEQFF
-	TRBV12-3/TRBV12-4	TRBJ2-7	-	TGTGCCAGCAGTGCATATACAGGGAACGAGCAGTACTTC	CASSAYTGNEQYF
-	TRBV12-3/TRBV12-4	TRBJ1-1	-	TGTGCCAGCAGTTCCACTATGAACACTGAAGCTTTCTTT	CASSSTMNTEAFF
-	TRBV7-9	TRBJ1-1	-	TGTGCCAGCAGCTCTTCGGGAAACGCTGAAGCTTTCTTT	CASSSSGNAEAFF
-	TRBV13	TRBJ2-7	few	TGTGCCAGCAGCTCGACCCGGGGATACGAGCAGTACTTC	CASSSTRGYEQYF
TRBD1	TRBV15	TRBJ1-4	-	TGTGCCACCAGCAGAGTGGGACAGGGGTCGGAAAAACTGTTTTTT	CATSRVGQGSEKLFF
-	TRBV9	TRBJ1-3	-	TGTGCCAGCAGCGTAGGAGGGAGATTCTCTGGAAACACCATATATTTT	CASSVGGRFSGNTIYF
-	TRBV4-2	TRBJ2-5	-	TGTGCCAGCAGCCAAGTTGGGCAGGGAGAGGAGACCCAGTACTTC	CASSQVGQGEETQYF
-	TRBV11-2	TRBJ2-3	few	TGTGCCAGCAGCTTAGCTATTCATACGCAGTATTTT	CASSLAIHTQYF
-	TRBV5-1	TRBJ2-5	few	TGCGCCAGCAGCTTGGACCCTGGGACGGGCCAAGAGACCCAGTACTTC	CASSLDPGTGQETQYF
-	TRBV5-1	TRBJ2-3	few	TGCGCCAGCAGCTTGGTAACCCCCAGCACAGATACGCAGTATTTT	CASSLVTPSTDTQYF
TRBD2	TRBV9	TRBJ2-2	many	TGTGCCAGCAGCGTAGGGCTAGCGGGGGGAGTGAACACCGGGGAGCTGTTTTTT	CASSVGLAGGVNTGELFF
TRBD2	TRBV9	TRBJ2-5	-	TGTGCCAGCAGCGTAGACAGCGGGGGGAAAGAGACCCAGTACTTC	CASSVDSGGKETQYF
-	TRBV9	TRBJ2-1	-	TGTGCCAGCAGCTCTAGTGGACGGGGATCCTACAATGAGCAGTTCTTC	CASSSSGRGSYNEQFF
-	TRBV5-1	TRBJ1-6	-	TGCGCCAGCAGTCTGGGGAATAATTCACCCCTCCACTTT	CASSLGNNSPLHF
-	TRBV4-2	TRBJ2-6	few	TGTGCCAGCAGCCAAGATCCCCGTTGGAGTACCTCTGGGGCCAACGTCCTGACTTTC	CASSQDPRWSTSGANVLTF
-	TRBV6-5	TRBJ2-7	few	TGTGCCAGCAGTTACGGTCTAGGAAACTACGAGCAGTACTTC	CASSYGLGNYEQYF
-	TRBV7-9	TRBJ1-6	-	TGTGCCAGCAGCTCCCCCAAAGGGGGACGGGATTATAATTCACCCCTCCACTTT	CASSSPKGGRDYNSPLHF
-	TRBV27	TRBJ2-1	few	TGTGCCAGCAGTCGGGCCCTTTACAATGAGCAGTTCTTC	CASSRALYNEQFF
TRBD1	TRBV3-1	TRBJ1-5	few	TGTGCCAGCAGCCCAGGACAGGGTCATCGTCAGCCCCAGCATTTT	CASSPGQGHRQPQHF
-	TRBV5-6	TRBJ1-2	few	TGTGCCAGCACCAAGGGGCGGTCGACTGGCTACACCTTC	CASTKGRSTGYTF
-	TRBV11-2	TRBJ2-2	once	TGTGCCACCAGGGCCCACACCGGGGAGCTGTTTTTT	CATRAHTGELFF
TRBD2	TRBV7-2	TRBJ2-3	-	TGTGCCAGCAGCTTATATTGGCGGGGGACGGCAAGCACAGATACGCAGTATTTT	CASSLYWRGTASTDTQYF
TRBD2	TRBV6-5	TRBJ2-5	-	TGTGCCAGCAGTCAACTAGCGGGGGCTCGTCAAGAGACCCAGTACTTC	CASSQLAGARQETQYF
-	TRBV5-1	TRBJ2-2	-	TGCGCCAGCAGCTTACTAGCCAGGGAAGGGTCCGGGGAGCTGTTTTTT	CASSLLAREGSGELFF
TRBD2	TRBV9	TRBJ2-5	-	TGTGCCAGCAGCTCCTATAGCGGGGGCCCCGCGGAGACCCAGTACTTC	CASSSYSGGPAETQYF
-	TRBV25-1	TRBJ2-2	-	TGTGCCAGCAGTGTCGGTTTAACCGGGGAGCTGTTTTTT	CASSVGLTGELFF
-	TRBV15	TRBJ2-5	-	TGTGCCACCAGCAGAGATCATGGGTGGGACGAGACCCAGTACTTC	CATSRDHGWDETQYF
-	TRBV18	TRBJ1-2	few	TGTGCCAGCTCACCATCGGGTGTAAATCTGGGCTACACCTTC	CASSPSGVNLGYTF
-	TRBV29-1	TRBJ2-5	few	TGCAGCGCCGGGGACGGACAAGAGACCCAGTACTTC	CSAGDGQETQYF
TRBD1	TRBV6-5	TRBJ1-2	-	TGTGCCAGCAGACGCGGACAGGGCATAAACTATGGCTACACCTTC	CASRRGQGINYGYTF
TRBD1	TRBV18	TRBJ2-7	few	TGTGCCAGCTCACCGCTGTCCGGGACAGGGGGCGCGTACGAGCAGTACTTC	CASSPLSGTGGAYEQYF
-	TRBV6-6	TRBJ1-1	few	TGTGCCAGCAGCCCAGGGTATCCGGCTTTCTTT	CASSPGYPAFF
-	TRBV7-9	TRBJ1-3	-	TGTGCCAGCAGCTTAGAGGTCACGGTGATAAACACCATATATTTT	CASSLEVTVINTIYF
TRBD1	TRBV28	TRBJ1-2	-	TGTGCCAGCTCGGGCAGGGGGTTTGGCTACACCTTC	CASSGRGFGYTF
-	TRBV12-5	TRBJ1-5	-	TGTGCTAGTGGTTCCTCCTTATCCGGGTTGAATCAGCCCCAGCATTTT	CASGSSLSGLNQPQHF
-	TRBV18	TRBJ1-1	few	TGTGCCAGCTCATTATCCGGAATGTCGGGAGAAGGTAATCCTGAAGCTTTCTTT	CASSLSGMSGEGNPEAFF
-	TRBV18	TRBJ1-2	-	TGTGCCAGCTCACCGGGGGAGGACTATGGCTACACCTTC	CASSPGEDYGYTF
TRBD1	TRBV28	TRBJ1-2	few	TGTGCCAGCAGCATCGGACAGGGAGGTGGCTACACCTTC	CASSIGQGGGYTF
TRBD1	TRBV5-1	TRBJ2-3	-	TGCGCCAGCAGCTTGAATCGAGGACAGGGGTGGACAGATACGCAGTATTTT	CASSLNRGQGWTDTQYF
-	TRBV29-1	TRBJ1-1	-	TGCAGCGTTTCCCCACCCCGAGACCTATATGAAGCTTTCTTT	CSVSPPRDLYEAFF
-	TRBV4-3	TRBJ2-6	-	TGCGCCAGCAGCCACGCCGGGACAATGAGCTCTGGGGCCAACGTCCTGACTTTC	CASSHAGTMSSGANVLTF
-	TRBV6-2/TRBV6-3	TRBJ2-3	-	TGTGCCAGCAGTAAATCACCCTCTAGCACAGATACGCAGTATTTT	CASSKSPSSTDTQYF
TRBD1	TRBV5-1	TRBJ1-1	many	TGCGCCAGCAGCTTGAGTCAGGGGGCCACTGAAGCTTTCTTT	CASSLSQGATEAFF
-	TRBV4-1	TRBJ2-6	-	TGCGCCAGCAGCCAAACAGGGACTGGGGCCAACGTCCTGACTTTC	CASSQTGTGANVLTF
-	TRBV4-2	TRBJ1-5	-	TGTGCCAGCAGCCAAGAGTTCGTCTTTCAAGGGCAGCCCCAGCATTTT	CASSQEFVFQGQPQHF
-	TRBV20-1	TRBJ2-5	few	TGCAGTGCCGTTGTCCCCGAAGAGACCCAGTACTTC	CSAVVPEETQYF
TRBD1	TRBV6-5	TRBJ2-7	many	TGTGCCAGCAGTTTATTTGGGACAGGGGTGAGGGTCGAGCAGTACTTC	CASSLFGTGVRVEQYF
TRBD1	TRBV6-2/TRBV6-3	TRBJ1-6	-	TGTGCCAGCAGTGACCCGGGGACAGGGTTTGGCTCACCCCTCCACTTT	CASSDPGTGFGSPLHF
-	TRBV19	TRBJ2-2	few	TGTGCCAGTAGAGACAGGCCGAACACCGGGGAGCTGTTTTTT	CASRDRPNTGELFF
-	TRBV28	TRBJ1-5	-	TGTGCCAGCAGTTTAGCGTCCTCGAATCAGCCCCAGCATTTT	CASSLASSNQPQHF
-	TRBV12-3/TRBV12-4	TRBJ1-2	few	TGTGCCAGCAGTTCCAAGGACCGTATGAGAAACTATGGCTACACCTTC	CASSSKDRMRNYGYTF
TRBD2	TRBV7-2	TRBJ2-3	-	TGTGCCAGCAGCCGGCCGGGCGGGGGAGATACGCAGTATTTT	CASSRPGGGDTQYF